This TCR beta chain was identified in a study of cytomegalovirus exposure and HLA in healthy donors. Amplification used 60 Vbeta primers and 13 Jbeta primers. Using immunoSEQ multiplex PCR, the repertoire was profiled, and TCRdb retains in-frame clones only, with some absent. The clone table shows 150,000 or so clones, with the ten largest holding about 2%. The CDR3 runs to 17 residues. Germline assignment: CDR1 LNHDA and CDR2 SQIVND (reference sequence). V lost 6 bases and J lost 5; bases outside the gene matches: 13. Details on this clone: Its matching antigen is unknown.

Regarding the study as a whole: CMV antigen specificity was confirmed in vitro for three CMV-associated chains. As a later analysis revealed, the rate of TCR association differed by HLA locus, with DRB1 most and HLA-C fewest.

This sequence originates from a man aged 25 to 40 in good health and CMV-seronegative. The material sequenced was PBMCs. The rearrangement uses TRBV19 and TRBJ2-5, with 12 bases that match TRBD2. CDR3 region: CASRGGLAGLGAETQYF. DNA for the CDR3: TGTGCCAGTAGGGGAGGACTAGCGGGATTGGGTGCGGAGACCCAGTACTTC.